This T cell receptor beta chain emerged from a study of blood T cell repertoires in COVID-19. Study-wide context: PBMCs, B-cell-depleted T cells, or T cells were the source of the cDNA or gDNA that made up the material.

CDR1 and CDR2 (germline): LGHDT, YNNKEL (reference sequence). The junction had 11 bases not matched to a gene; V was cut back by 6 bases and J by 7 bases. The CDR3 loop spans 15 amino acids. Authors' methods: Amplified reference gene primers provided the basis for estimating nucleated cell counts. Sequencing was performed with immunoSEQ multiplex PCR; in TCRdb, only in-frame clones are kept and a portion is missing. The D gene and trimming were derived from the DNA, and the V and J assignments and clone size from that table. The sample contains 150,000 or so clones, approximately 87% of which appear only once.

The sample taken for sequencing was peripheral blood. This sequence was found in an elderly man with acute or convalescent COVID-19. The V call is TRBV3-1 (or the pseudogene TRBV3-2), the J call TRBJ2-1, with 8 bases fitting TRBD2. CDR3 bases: TGTGCCAGCAGTGCGACGCCGGGACTAGGGAATGAGCAGTTCTTC. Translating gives CASSATPGLGNEQFF.